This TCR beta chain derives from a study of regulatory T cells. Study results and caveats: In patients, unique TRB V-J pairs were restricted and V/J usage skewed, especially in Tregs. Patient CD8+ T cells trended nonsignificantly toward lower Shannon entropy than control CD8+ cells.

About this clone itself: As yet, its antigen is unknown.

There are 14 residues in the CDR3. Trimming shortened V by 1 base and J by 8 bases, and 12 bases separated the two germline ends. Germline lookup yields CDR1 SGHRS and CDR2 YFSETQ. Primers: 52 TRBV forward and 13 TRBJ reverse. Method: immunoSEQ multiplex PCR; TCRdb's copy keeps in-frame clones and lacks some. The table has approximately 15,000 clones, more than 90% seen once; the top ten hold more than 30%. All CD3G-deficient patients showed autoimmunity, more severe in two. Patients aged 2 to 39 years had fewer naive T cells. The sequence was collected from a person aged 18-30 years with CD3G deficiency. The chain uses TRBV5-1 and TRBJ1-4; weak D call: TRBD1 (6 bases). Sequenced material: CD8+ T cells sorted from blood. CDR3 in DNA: TGCGCCAGCAGCTTGCGAGGGGGGCAGGAAAAACTGTTTTTT. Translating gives CASSLRGGQEKLFF. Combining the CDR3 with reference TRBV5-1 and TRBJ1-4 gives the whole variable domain KAGVTQTPRYLIKTRGQQVTLSCSPISGHRSVSWYQQTPGQGLQFLFEYFSETQRNKGNFPGRFSGRQFSNSRSEMNVSTLELGDSALYLCASSLRGGQEKLFFGSGTQLSVL.